The 27 T cell receptor beta chains presented below share a single source sample, sequenced in a study of glioma-infiltrating T cells (dated by TCRdb to about 2016). Sequencer: Illumina MiSeq. The iRepertoire nested amplicon-rescue multiplex PCR (arm-PCR) platform was used to amplify TCR alpha and beta CDR3 regions from RNA. The public reads were quality trimmed at Q25 with fastp and then assembled into clones with MiXCR by TCRdb, keeping productive beta chains. Each record represents a unique CDR3 protein, reported with the most common genes and DNA among its rows. In all, the sample holds about 130,000 distinct CDR3 sequences, and more than 20% of those were seen once. Of the sample, under 35% falls within the top ten clones. Material: glioma tissue, nonneoplastic brain tissue, or PBMCs (not recorded which). These receptors all come from a human donor with low-grade glioma or glioblastoma, undergoing nonglioma brain surgery, or in good health (not recorded which).

V is TRBV27 and J is TRBJ1-5, with TRBD1 matching over 10 bases. The V gene end was trimmed by 6 bases and the J gene end by 7 bases; junction bases not matched to a gene: 0. There are 12 residues in the CDR3. Germline loops: CDR1 MNHEY, CDR2 SMNVEV (reference sequence). The CDR3 DNA is TGTGCCAGCAGGGACAGGGGGCAGCCCCAGCATTTT. This translates into CASRDRGQPQHF.

This clonotype was seen a handful of times. The chain joins TRBV7-9 to TRBJ2-2; D call uncertain. Trimming left V 1 base short and J 1 base short, with 7 bases between. Germline V gene sequence: CDR1 SEHNR, CDR2 FQNEAQ (reference sequence). The CDR3 has 15 residues. The CDR3 bases are TGTGCCAGCAGCTTAGAACTTATGAACACCGGGGAGCTGTTTTTT. Residues: CASSLELMNTGELFF.

This rearrangement joins TRBV14 to TRBJ1-4; no clear D gene. V was pared by 2 bases and J by 10 bases, with 14 bases between. This CDR3 region has 14 residues. The V gene's germline CDR1 is SGHDN and CDR2 FVKESK. The CDR3 spells CASSQILEVGKLFF. CDR3 DNA: TGTGCCAGCAGCCAAATTCTGGAGGTGGGAAAACTGTTTTTT.

The rearrangement uses TRBV3-1 and TRBJ2-1; no reliable D call. The CDR3 length is 14 residues. Germline V gene sequence: CDR1 LGHDT, CDR2 YNNKEL (reference sequence). The V and J ends lost 1 base and 8 bases respectively, with 12 bases between them. The CDR3 coding sequence is TGTGCCAGCAGCCAAGTCACCCCCGCGGATGAGCAGTTCTTC. Encoded protein: CASSQVTPADEQFF.

The chain recombines TRBV6-1 with TRBJ2-7, with a possible D match to TRBD2 (5 bases). The length of the CDR3 is 11 residues. The V end was cut by 6 bases, the J end by 4 bases, with 7 bases between. Germline lookup yields CDR1 MNHNS and CDR2 SASEGT. CDR3: CASSDYYEQYV. Here the CDR3 DNA reads TGTGCCAGCAGCGACTATTACGAGCAGTACGTC.

This clonotype was seen at least ten times. The chain uses TRBV20-1 and TRBJ2-1; D gene uncertain. CDR3 length: 12 amino acids. Germline CDR1 DFQATT, CDR2 SNEGSKA (reference sequence). V dropped 4 bases and J dropped 5 bases, with 9 bases sitting between them. The CDR3 region has the DNA TGCAGTGCTAACGTTGCGGACAATGAGCAGTTCTTC. Its translation: CSANVADNEQFF.

Ten or more counts support this clonotype. This sequence joins TRBV6-1 and TRBJ2-3, with 9 positions matching TRBD1. Germline assignment: CDR1 MNHNS and CDR2 SASEGT. J was trimmed by 7 bases and V by 6 bases; bases with no gene match: 2. This CDR3 contains 12 residues. CDR3 DNA sequence: TGTGCCAGCAGGGACAGGGGACATACGCAGTATTTT. It translates to CASRDRGHTQYF.

The chain has TRBV7-6 and TRBJ2-3, with 7 positions matching TRBD2. The CDR3 has 13 residues. The ends lost 4 bases at V and 8 bases at J; junction bases unmatched: 6. Looked up from germline, CDR1 is SGHVS and CDR2 is FNYEAQ. CDR3 DNA: TGTGCCAGCAGCTCGGGGGGTTCGACTACGCAGTATTTT. It translates to CASSSGGSTTQYF.

This clonotype was seen many times. The rearrangement joins TRBV27 to TRBJ1-1, with a possible D match to TRBD1 (5 bases). Germline CDR1 MNHEY, CDR2 SMNVEV (reference sequence). Trimming removed 3 bases at V and 4 bases at J, with 9 bases between. The CDR3 extends over 13 amino acids. Written as DNA, the CDR3 is TGTGCCAGCAGTTTGGGGGGGAGCACTGAAGCTTTCTTT. This sequence encodes CASSLGGSTEAFF.

This clonotype was recorded once. A read error is likely, as this CDR3 ends without the conserved phenylalanine or tryptophan. The CDR3, as DNA: TGTGCCACCCAAACTTACGGAGCGGGTAGTTCGAGGACCCAGTACCTC. Its protein product is CATQTYGAGSSRTQYL. The chain links TRBV7-9 to TRBJ2-5; D may be TRBD2 (6 bases). Deletions cut 10 bases from V and 7 bases from J, with 28 bases between. CDR1 is SEHNR, CDR2 FQNEAQ, per germline (reference sequence). The CDR3 has 16 amino acids.

The chain joins TRBV6-2 or TRBV6-3 to TRBJ2-6; D not resolved. The CDR3 has 23 residues. Between the trimmed V and J ends, which lost 3 bases and 3 bases, there was a span of 33 bases. Germline V gives CDR1 MNHEY, CDR2 SVGEGT. The CDR3 loop is CASSYQVRATEDRVKGGANVLTF. The CDR3 coding sequence is TGTGCCAGCAGTTATCAGGTTCGTGCAACAGAGGATCGGGTCAAGGGTGGGGCCAACGTCCTGACTTTC.

In this sample, this clonotype turned up a few times. The chain couples TRBV27 to TRBJ1-2, with D possibly matching TRBD1 (6 bases). Germline V gene sequence: CDR1 MNHEY, CDR2 SMNVEV (reference sequence). V was trimmed by 4 bases and J by 3 bases, leaving 18 bases between them. CDR3 length equals 16 residues. The CDR3 region has the DNA TGTGCCAGCAGTTCCCTAGGGGGGGGGGAACACTATGGCTACACCTTC. Protein product: CASSSLGGGEHYGYTF.

This clonotype was counted many times. V gene TRBV6-1 combines with J gene TRBJ2-1; 10 bases map to TRBD2. The V gene's germline CDR1 is MNHNS and CDR2 SASEGT. The CDR3 has 14 residues. The J segment lost 5 bases and the V segment lost 7 bases, leaving 5 bases of the junction unmatched. CDR3 protein: CASKAGLANNEQFF. DNA for the CDR3: TGTGCCAGCAAAGCGGGACTAGCGAACAATGAGCAGTTCTTC.

V usage is TRBV7-2 and J usage is TRBJ2-3, with 7 bases fitting TRBD2. V lost 5 bases and J lost 0; bases outside the gene matches: 23. Germline V gene lookup returns CDR1 SGHTA and CDR2 FQGNSA. The CDR3 runs 21 residues. The CDR3 loop is CASSQDPGLADPGSSTDTQYF. CDR3 coding DNA: TGTGCCAGCAGCCAAGATCCGGGGCTAGCGGACCCGGGGAGTAGCACAGATACGCAGTATTTT.

This clonotype was detected ten times or more. The chain uses TRBV28 and TRBJ1-1; D is unresolved. Germline V gives CDR1 MDHEN, CDR2 SYDVKM. The CDR3 runs to 13 residues. With 3 bases removed from V and 0 bases from J, the gap between germline ends came to 5 bases. The CDR3 here is CASSFAVNTEAFF. The CDR3, as DNA: TGTGCCAGCAGTTTTGCAGTGAACACTGAAGCTTTCTTT. The variable domain in full, completed from reference TRBV28 and TRBJ1-1, reads DVKVTQSSRYLVKRTGEKVFLECVQDMDHENMFWYRQDPGLGLRLIYFSYDVKMKEKGDIPEGYSVSREKKERFSLILESASTNQTSMYLCASSFAVNTEAFFGQGTRLTVV.

The V call is TRBV28, the J call TRBJ2-3, with 10 positions matching TRBD2. Germline CDR1 is MDHEN and CDR2 is SYDVKM. V shed 8 bases and J 1 base; nucleotides not matched to a gene: 15. CDR3 size: 18 residues. The DNA of the CDR3 is TGTGCCAGCGGAGGGACTAGCGAGGGTTGGAGGGGCACAGATACGCAGTATTTT. Amino acid sequence: CASGGTSEGWRGTDTQYF.

The chain couples TRBV7-2 to TRBJ2-3; D gene unclear. This CDR3 comprises 14 residues. V was trimmed by 3 bases and J by 6 bases, leaving 13 bases between them. CDR1 is SGHTA and CDR2 is FQGNSA in the germline V gene. The CDR3 nucleotides are TGTGCCAGCAGCTTGGGCCCCCCCGGGGATACGCAGTATTTT. This sequence encodes CASSLGPPGDTQYF. The full variable domain, completed using reference TRBV7-2 and TRBJ2-3, is GAGVSQSPSNKVTEKGKDVELRCDPISGHTALYWYRQSLGQGLEFLIYFQGNSAPDKSGLPSDRFSAERTGGSVSTLTIQRTQQEDSAVYLCASSLGPPGDTQYFGPGTRLTVL.

This clonotype came up once. V usage is TRBV12-3 or TRBV12-4 and J usage is TRBJ1-3; no firm D call. Deletions cut 3 bases from V and 3 bases from J, with 3 bases between. The CDR3 is 12 amino acids. CDR3 loop: CASSLDGNTIYF. CDR3 in DNA: TGTGCCAGCAGTTTGGATGGAAACACCATATATTTT.

V usage is TRBV25-1 and J usage is TRBJ2-1; 9 bases align to TRBD1. The CDR3 length is 17 residues. V lost 1 base to trimming and J lost 2 bases; unmatched junction nucleotides: 6. CDR1 and CDR2 from the germline V gene are MGHDK and SYGVNS. CDR3 protein: CASSESERTGAYNEQFF. The CDR3 DNA is TGTGCCAGCAGTGAATCGGAGAGGACAGGGGCCTACAATGAGCAGTTCTTC.

This clonotype was seen only a few times. The chain employs TRBV7-3 and TRBJ2-3, with a possible D match to TRBD2 (7 bases). V gave up 8 bases and J gave up 4 bases, with 16 bases separating them. The CDR3 consists of 14 residues. The V gene's germline CDR1 is SGHTA and CDR2 FQGTGA. CDR3 DNA: TGTGCCAGCGCCAAGGGGGGGGCGGCAGATACGCAGTATTTT. It codes for CASAKGGAADTQYF. The full variable domain, its missing parts supplied by reference TRBV7-3 and TRBJ2-3, is GAGVSQTPSNKVTEKGKYVELRCDPISGHTALYWYRQSLGQGPEFLIYFQGTGAADDSGLPNDRFFAVRPEGSVSTLKIQRTERGDSAVYLCASAKGGAADTQYFGPGTRLTVL.

This chain links TRBV20-1 with TRBJ1-4; a possible D gene is TRBD1 (5 bases). The CDR3 length is 15 residues. The germline gives CDR1 DFQATT, CDR2 SNEGSKA (reference sequence). Trimming took off 6 bases at V and 4 bases at J, with 18 bases between the two ends. DNA of the CDR3: TGCAGTGCAAGCGGGGGAGTCGGGGGTAATGAAAAACTGTTTTTT. Its translation is CSASGGVGGNEKLFF.

With respect to this clonotype: A junction boundary mismatches the germline segment, possibly from a read error. This chain uses TRBV5-1 with TRBJ1-5, with 7 positions matching TRBD1. CDR3 size: 13 residues. The germline V gene has CDR1 SGHRS and CDR2 YFSETQ. Written as DNA, the CDR3 is TGCACCAGCAGTCGGGACAGCGATCAGCCCCAGCATTTT. Translated, it gives CTSSRDSDQPQHF.

This clonotype showed up many times. The rearrangement links TRBV6-1 to TRBJ1-1; D might be TRBD1 (5 bases). V lost 1 base and J lost 5, with 8 bases in between. Germline CDR1 MNHNS, CDR2 SASEGT. This CDR3 region has 13 residues. The CDR3 protein is CASSEVEGTEAFF. The CDR3 bases are TGTGCCAGCAGTGAAGTGGAGGGGACTGAAGCTTTCTTT.

This clonotype has only a few counts. The chain links TRBV7-8 to TRBJ2-3; weak D call: TRBD2 (6 bases). The germline CDR1 and CDR2 sequences are SGHVS and FQNEAQ. CDR3 size: 15 residues. V gave up 2 bases and J gave up 2 bases, with 11 bases separating them. CDR3 sequence: CASSLRDFSTDTQYF. The CDR3 DNA reads TGTGCCAGCAGCTTAAGGGACTTCTCCACAGATACGCAGTATTTT.

This clonotype was seen repeatedly, ten times or more. The gene calls are TRBV20-1 and TRBJ1-5; D gene unclear. Trimming shortened V by 5 bases and J by 5 bases, and 10 bases separated the two germline ends. The CDR3 length is 12 residues. Germline lookup yields CDR1 DFQATT and CDR2 SNEGSKA (reference sequence). CDR3 sequence reads: CSAEDGDQPQHF. CDR3 nucleotides: TGCAGTGCTGAAGACGGAGATCAGCCCCAGCATTTT.

This clonotype was detected a few times. The rearrangement joins TRBV19 to TRBJ1-2; D possibly corresponds to TRBD1 (5 bases). Germline V gives CDR1 LNHDA, CDR2 SQIVND (reference sequence). V was pared by 5 bases and J by 10 bases, with 14 bases between. This CDR3 has 12 residues. The CDR3: CASSAWDFSYTF. The DNA of the CDR3 is TGTGCCAGTAGTGCCTGGGACTTCTCCTACACCTTC.

This clonotype came up many times. The rearrangement uses TRBV7-8 and TRBJ1-5; D remains ambiguous. The CDR3 loop spans 12 amino acids. Germline-derived CDR1 and CDR2 are SGHVS and FQNEAQ. Deletions cut 0 bases from V and 9 bases from J, with 6 bases between. The CDR3 sequence: CASSLASSPQHF. The CDR3 DNA sequence: TGTGCCAGCAGCTTAGCTTCGTCGCCCCAGCATTTT.